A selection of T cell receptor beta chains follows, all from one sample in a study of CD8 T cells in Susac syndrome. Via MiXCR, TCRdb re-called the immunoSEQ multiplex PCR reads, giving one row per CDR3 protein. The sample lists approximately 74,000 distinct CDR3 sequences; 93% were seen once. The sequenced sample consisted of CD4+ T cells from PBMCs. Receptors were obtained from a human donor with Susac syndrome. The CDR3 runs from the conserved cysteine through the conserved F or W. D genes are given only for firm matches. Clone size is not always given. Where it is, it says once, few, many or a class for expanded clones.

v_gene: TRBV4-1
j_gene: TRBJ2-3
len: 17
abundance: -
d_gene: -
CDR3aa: CASSPPAGGAGPDTQYF
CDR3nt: TGCGCCAGCAGCCCCCCAGCAGGGGGAGCGGGCCCAGATACGCAGTATTTT

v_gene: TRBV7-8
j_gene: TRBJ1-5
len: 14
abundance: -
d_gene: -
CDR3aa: CASSSGRDNQPQHF
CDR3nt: TGTGCCAGCAGCTCCGGGAGGGACAATCAGCCCCAGCATTTT

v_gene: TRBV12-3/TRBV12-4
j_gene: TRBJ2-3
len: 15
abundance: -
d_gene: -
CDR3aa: CASSRRAFGADTQYF
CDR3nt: TGTGCCAGCAGTCGCCGGGCCTTTGGGGCAGATACGCAGTATTTT

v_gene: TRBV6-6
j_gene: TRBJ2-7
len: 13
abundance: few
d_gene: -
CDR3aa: CASSYQYAGEQYF
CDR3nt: TGTGCCAGCAGTTACCAGTACGCAGGCGAGCAGTACTTC

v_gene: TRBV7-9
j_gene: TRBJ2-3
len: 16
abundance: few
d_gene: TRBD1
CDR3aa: CASSFDPGQGGRTQYF
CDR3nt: TGTGCCAGCAGCTTCGACCCGGGACAGGGAGGACGGACGCAGTATTTT

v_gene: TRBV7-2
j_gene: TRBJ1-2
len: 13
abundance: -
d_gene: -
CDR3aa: CASSLDGFYGYTF
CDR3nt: TGTGCCAGCAGCCTAGACGGCTTCTATGGCTACACCTTC

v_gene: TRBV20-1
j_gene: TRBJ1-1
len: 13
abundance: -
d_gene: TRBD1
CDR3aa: CSADRGRDTEAFF
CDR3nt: TGCAGTGCAGACAGGGGTCGGGACACTGAAGCTTTCTTT

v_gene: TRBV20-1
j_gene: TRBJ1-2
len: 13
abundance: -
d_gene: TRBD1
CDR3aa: CSALTEGAGGYTF
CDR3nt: TGCAGTGCCCTGACTGAGGGGGCAGGTGGCTACACCTTC

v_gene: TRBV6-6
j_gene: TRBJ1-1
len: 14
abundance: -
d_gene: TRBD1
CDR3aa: CASSLDRGETEAFF
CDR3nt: TGTGCCAGCAGTTTGGACAGGGGCGAAACTGAAGCTTTCTTT

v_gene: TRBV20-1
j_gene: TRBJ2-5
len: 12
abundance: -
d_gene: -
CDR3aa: CSATRLIQTQYF
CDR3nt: TGCAGTGCTACGCGCCTCATTCAGACCCAGTACTTC

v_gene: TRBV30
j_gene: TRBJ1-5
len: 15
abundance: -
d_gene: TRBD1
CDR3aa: CAWSRTGYSNQPQHF
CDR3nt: TGTGCCTGGAGTAGGACAGGGTATAGCAATCAGCCCCAGCATTTT

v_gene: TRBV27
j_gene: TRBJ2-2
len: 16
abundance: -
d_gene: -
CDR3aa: CASKGGRGANTGELFF
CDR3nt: TGTGCCAGCAAGGGAGGCAGGGGAGCCAACACCGGGGAGCTGTTTTTT

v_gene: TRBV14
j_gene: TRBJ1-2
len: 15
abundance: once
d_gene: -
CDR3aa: CASSQGVLQRGGYTF
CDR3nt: TGTGCCAGCAGCCAAGGTGTGTTACAGAGAGGCGGCTACACCTTC

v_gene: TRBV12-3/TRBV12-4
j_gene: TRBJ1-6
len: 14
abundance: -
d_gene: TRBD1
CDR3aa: CASSSRDSNSPLHF
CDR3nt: TGTGCCAGCAGTTCCCGGGACAGTAATTCACCCCTCCACTTT